This TCR beta chain was profiled in a study of blood T cell repertoires in COVID-19. Study information: The United States, Italy and Spain provided the acute and convalescent COVID-19 samples.

The CDR3 spans 15 residues. V shed 6 bases, J shed 0 bases, and the junction held 4 bases outside the gene matches. Germline V gives CDR1 LNHDA, CDR2 SQIVND (reference sequence). Authors' processing steps: Quantification of nucleated cells was approximated via reference gene primer amplification. Clones were sequenced by immunoSEQ multiplex PCR, and TCRdb holds only the in-frame ones, with some missing. The D gene and trimming were derived from the DNA, and the V and J assignments and clone size from that table. The data hold 300,000 to 400,000 clones, with around nine tenths observed a single time. This TCR derives from a woman aged 55-69 years with COVID-19, enrolled during active disease. The chain has TRBV19 and TRBJ2-1, with 8 bases fitting TRBD1. Input material: peripheral blood. The CDR3 here is CASRTGESSYNEQFF. The CDR3 nucleotides read TGTGCCAGTAGGACAGGGGAGAGCTCCTACAATGAGCAGTTCTTC.